The T cell receptor (beta chain) under discussion was sequenced for a study of response to subunit inactivated influenza vaccine. Study results and limitations: It was suggested by the authors that few new T cells are recruited by each seasonal influenza vaccination.

The CDR3 spans 15 residues. Germline V gene sequence: CDR1 SQVTM, CDR2 ANQGSEA. The V segment lost 5 bases and the J segment 4 bases; nucleotides outside the gene matches: 13. TCRdb used MiXCR to reprocess the RT-PCR reads, holding one entry per CDR3 protein. Among 700,000 to 800,000 distinct CDR3 sequences listed, roughly 18% were seen once. Ten or more counts support this clonotype. Antigen unknown. The material sequenced was PBMCs from blood, taken 5 to 6 days after vaccination. The V call is TRBV29-1, the J call TRBJ2-5, with TRBD2 matching over 7 bases. This clonotype was obtained from a man aged 50 or older who received an inactivated influenza vaccine. CDR3 loop: CSVRQGGSVRETQYF. The CDR3, as DNA: TGCAGCGTTCGCCAGGGCGGGAGCGTTCGAGAGACCCAGTACTTC.